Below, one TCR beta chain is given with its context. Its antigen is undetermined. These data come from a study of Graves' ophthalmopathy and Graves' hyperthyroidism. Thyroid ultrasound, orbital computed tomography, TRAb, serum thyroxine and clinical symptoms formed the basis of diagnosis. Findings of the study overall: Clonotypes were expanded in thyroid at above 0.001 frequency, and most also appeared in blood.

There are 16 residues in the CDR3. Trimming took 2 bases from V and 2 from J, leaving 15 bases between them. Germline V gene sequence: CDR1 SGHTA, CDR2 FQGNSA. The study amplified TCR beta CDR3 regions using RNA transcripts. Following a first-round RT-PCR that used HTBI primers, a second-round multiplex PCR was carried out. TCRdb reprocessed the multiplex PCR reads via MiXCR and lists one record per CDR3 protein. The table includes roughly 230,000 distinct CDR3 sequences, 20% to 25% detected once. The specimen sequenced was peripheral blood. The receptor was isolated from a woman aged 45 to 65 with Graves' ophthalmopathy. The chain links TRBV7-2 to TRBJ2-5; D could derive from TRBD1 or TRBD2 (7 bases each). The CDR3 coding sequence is TGTGCCAGCAGCTTAAGTGCAGGGGGGGGTCAAGAGACCCAGTACTTC. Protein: CASSLSAGGGQETQYF.